The source of this T cell receptor (beta chain) is a study of vaccination effects on CD4 cells after COVID-19. Study results and limitations: Clones that were induced by infection or by vaccine showed marked contraction late after vaccination.

This CDR3 has 12 residues. Germline-derived CDR1 and CDR2 are SQVTM and ANQGSEA. Trimming removed 4 bases at V and 4 bases at J, with 10 bases between. Antigen-specific CD4+ T cell clonotypes were called by their expansion after viral peptide-pool culture in ViraFEST. Scientists isolated CD4+ T cells after an approximately 10-day culture period ended. Previously uninfected by SARS-CoV-2, the vaccine recipients also showed negative nucleocapsid antibodies. Cultivation was performed at around 2 million PBMC per well with around 9.3 IU/ml IL-2 and 7.5 to 10 ug/ml peptides added. Cultures had half their medium replaced with IL-2 medium on days 3 and 7. Remarks on this clone: Its target is not known.

The table came from immunoSEQ multiplex PCR; TCRdb's copy has only in-frame clones and leaves some out. The sample yields fewer than 85,000 clones, about 78% seen once. The sequence was obtained from a human donor who received a COVID-19 vaccine. The input for sequencing was CD4+ T cells from PBMCs cultured with SARS-CoV-2 spike peptides, taken before COVID-19 vaccination. This chain joins TRBV29-1 and TRBJ1-2; D is ambiguous. Written as DNA, the CDR3 is TGCAGCGTTGTACACTTATCCTATGGCTACACCTTC. Residues: CSVVHLSYGYTF.